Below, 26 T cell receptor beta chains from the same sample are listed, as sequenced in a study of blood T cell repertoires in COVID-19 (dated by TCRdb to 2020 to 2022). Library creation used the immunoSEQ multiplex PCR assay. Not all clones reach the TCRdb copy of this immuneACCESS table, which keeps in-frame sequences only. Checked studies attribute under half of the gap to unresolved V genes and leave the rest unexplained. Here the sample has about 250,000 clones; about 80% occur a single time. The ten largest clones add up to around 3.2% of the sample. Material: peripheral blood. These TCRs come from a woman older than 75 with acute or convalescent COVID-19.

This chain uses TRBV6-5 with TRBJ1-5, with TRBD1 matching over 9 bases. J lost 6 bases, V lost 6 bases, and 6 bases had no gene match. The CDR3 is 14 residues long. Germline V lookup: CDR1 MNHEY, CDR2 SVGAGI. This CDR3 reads CASSPGQGGQPQHF. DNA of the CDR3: TGTGCCAGCAGCCCGGGACAGGGAGGTCAGCCCCAGCATTTT.

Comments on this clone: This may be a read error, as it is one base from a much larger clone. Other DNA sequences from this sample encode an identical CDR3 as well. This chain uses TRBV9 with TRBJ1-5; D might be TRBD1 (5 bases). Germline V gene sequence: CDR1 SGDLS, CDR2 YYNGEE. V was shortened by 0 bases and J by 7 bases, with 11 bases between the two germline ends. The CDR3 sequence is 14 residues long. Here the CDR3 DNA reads TGTGCCAGCAGCGTAGATGGGGCCGGGCAGCCCCAGCATTTT. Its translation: CASSVDGAGQPQHF.

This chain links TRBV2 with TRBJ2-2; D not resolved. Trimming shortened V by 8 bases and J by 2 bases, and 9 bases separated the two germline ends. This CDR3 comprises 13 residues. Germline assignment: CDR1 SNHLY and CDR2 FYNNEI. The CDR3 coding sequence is TGTGCCAGCGGCATCAAAAACACCGGGGAGCTGTTTTTT. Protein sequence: CASGIKNTGELFF.

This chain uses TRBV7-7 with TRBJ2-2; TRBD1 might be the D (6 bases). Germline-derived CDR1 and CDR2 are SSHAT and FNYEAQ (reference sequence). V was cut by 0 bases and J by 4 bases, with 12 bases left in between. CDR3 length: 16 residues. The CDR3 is CASSLAVAGATGELFF. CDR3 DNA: TGTGCCAGCAGCTTAGCGGTAGCAGGGGCCACCGGGGAGCTGTTTTTT.

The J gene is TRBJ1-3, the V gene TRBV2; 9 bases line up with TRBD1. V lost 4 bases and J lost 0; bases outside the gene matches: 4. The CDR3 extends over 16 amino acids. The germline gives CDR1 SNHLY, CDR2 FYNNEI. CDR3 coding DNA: TGTGCCAGCAGTGGAGGACAGGGGAACTCTGGAAACACCATATATTTT. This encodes CASSGGQGNSGNTIYF.

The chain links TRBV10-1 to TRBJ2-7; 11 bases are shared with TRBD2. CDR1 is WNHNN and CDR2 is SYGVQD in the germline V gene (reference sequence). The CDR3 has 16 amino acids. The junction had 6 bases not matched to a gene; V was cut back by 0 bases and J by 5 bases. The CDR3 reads CASSESLLAGVDEQYF. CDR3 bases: TGCGCCAGCAGTGAGTCCTTACTAGCGGGAGTGGACGAGCAGTACTTC.

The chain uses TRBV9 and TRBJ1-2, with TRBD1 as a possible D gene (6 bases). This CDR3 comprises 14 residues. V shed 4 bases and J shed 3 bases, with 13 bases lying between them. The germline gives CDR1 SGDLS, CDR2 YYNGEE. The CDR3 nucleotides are TGTGCCAGCAGCCCGGGGGGCGGATACTATGGCTACACCTTC. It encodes CASSPGGGYYGYTF.

CDR3 loop: CASSLTGVGEQYF. DNA of the CDR3: TGTGCCAGCAGCTTAACCGGGGTAGGCGAGCAGTACTTC. The chain links TRBV7-2 to TRBJ2-7; D might be TRBD2 (5 bases). This CDR3 region has 13 residues. The V gene's germline CDR1 is SGHTA and CDR2 FQGNSA. V lost 2 bases and J 6 bases, leaving 11 bases between the germline ends.

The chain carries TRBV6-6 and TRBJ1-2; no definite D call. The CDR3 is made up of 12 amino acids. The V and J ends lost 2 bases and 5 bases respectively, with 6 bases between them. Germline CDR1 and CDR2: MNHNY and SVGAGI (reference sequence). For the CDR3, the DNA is TGTGCCAGCAGTTACGGGGAGTATGGCTACACCTTC. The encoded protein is CASSYGEYGYTF.

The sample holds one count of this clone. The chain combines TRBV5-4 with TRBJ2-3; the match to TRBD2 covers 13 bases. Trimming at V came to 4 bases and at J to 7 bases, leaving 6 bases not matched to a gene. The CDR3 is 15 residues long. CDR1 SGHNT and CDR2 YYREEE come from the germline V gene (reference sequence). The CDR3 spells CASSPTSGGPNTQYF. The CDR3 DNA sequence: TGTGCCAGCAGCCCGACTAGCGGGGGGCCCAATACGCAGTATTTT.

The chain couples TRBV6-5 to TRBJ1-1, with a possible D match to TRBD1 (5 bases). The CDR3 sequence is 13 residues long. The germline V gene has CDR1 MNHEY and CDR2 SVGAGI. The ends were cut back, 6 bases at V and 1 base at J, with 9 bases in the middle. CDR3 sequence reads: CASSPGQNTEAFF. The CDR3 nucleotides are TGTGCCAGCAGCCCCGGACAGAACACTGAAGCTTTCTTT.

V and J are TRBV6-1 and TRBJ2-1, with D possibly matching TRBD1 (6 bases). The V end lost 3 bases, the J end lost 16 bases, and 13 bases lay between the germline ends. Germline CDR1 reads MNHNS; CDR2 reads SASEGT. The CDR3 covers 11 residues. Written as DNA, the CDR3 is TGTGCCAGCAGTGAGTACAGGGTCCCTTTCTTC. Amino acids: CASSEYRVPFF.

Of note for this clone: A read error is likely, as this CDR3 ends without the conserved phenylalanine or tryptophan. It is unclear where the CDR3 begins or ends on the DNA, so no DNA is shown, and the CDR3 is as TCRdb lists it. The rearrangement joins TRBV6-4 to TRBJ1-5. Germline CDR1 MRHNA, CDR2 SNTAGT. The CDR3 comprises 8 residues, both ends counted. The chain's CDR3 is CASRKTGL.

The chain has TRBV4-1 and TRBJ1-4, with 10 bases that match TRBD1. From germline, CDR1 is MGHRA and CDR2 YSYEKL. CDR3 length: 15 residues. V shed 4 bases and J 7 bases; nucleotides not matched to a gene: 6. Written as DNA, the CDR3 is TGCGCCAGCAGCCCGCCGGGACAGGGGAGTGAAAAACTGTTTTTT. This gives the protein CASSPPGQGSEKLFF.

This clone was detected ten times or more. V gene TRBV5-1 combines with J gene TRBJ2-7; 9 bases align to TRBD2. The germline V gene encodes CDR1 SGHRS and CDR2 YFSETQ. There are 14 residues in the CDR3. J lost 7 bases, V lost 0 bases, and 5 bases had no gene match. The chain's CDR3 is CASSLGAGGLEQYF. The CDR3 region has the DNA TGCGCCAGCAGCTTGGGAGCGGGAGGCCTTGAGCAGTACTTC.

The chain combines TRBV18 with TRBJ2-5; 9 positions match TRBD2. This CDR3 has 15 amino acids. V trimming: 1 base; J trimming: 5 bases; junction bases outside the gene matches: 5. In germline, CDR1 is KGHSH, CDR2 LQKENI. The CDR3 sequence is CASSPLAGVLETQYF. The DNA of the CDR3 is TGTGCCAGCTCACCACTAGCGGGAGTGTTGGAGACCCAGTACTTC.

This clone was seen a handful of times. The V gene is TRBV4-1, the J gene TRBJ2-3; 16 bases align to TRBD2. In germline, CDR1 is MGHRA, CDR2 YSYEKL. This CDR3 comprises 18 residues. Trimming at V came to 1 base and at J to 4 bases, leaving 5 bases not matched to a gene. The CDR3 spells CASSQGTGTSGGADTQYF. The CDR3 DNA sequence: TGCGCCAGCAGCCAAGGCACCGGGACTAGCGGGGGGGCAGATACGCAGTATTTT.

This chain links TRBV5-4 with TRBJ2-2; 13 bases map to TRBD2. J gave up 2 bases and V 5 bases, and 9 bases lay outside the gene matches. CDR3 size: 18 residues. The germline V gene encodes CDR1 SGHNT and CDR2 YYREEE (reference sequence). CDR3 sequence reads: CASRSPGLAGSNTGELFF. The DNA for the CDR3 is TGTGCCAGCAGATCTCCGGGACTAGCGGGGTCAAACACCGGGGAGCTGTTTTTT.

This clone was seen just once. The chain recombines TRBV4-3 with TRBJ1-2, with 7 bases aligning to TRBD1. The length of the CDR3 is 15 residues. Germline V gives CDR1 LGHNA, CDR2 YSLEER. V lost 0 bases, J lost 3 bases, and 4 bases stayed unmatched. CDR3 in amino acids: CASSQDSTGDYGYTF. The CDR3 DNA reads TGCGCCAGCAGCCAAGACTCAACAGGGGACTATGGCTACACCTTC.

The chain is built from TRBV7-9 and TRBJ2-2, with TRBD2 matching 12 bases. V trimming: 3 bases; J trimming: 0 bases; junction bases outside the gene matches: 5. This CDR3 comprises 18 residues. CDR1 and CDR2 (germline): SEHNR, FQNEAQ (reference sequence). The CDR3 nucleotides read TGTGCCAGCAGCTTTCTAGCGGGGGGGCCCTCGAACACCGGGGAGCTGTTTTTT. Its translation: CASSFLAGGPSNTGELFF.

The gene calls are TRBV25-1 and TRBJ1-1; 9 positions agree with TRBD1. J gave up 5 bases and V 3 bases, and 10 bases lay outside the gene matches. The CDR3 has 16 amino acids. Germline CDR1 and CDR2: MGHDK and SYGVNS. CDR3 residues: CASSDRLTGGPTEAFF. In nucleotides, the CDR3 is TGTGCCAGCAGTGACCGATTAACAGGGGGCCCAACTGAAGCTTTCTTT.

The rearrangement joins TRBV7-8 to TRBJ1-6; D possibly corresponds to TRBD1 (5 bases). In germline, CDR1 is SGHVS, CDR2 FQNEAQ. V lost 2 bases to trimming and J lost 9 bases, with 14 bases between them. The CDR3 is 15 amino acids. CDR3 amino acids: CASSLTEGWSSPLHF. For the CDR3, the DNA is TGTGCCAGCAGCTTAACGGAGGGGTGGAGTTCACCCCTCCACTTT.

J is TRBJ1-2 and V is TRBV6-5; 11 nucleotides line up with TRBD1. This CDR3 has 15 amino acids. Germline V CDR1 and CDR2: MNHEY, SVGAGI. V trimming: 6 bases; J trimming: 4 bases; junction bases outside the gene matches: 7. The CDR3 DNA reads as TGTGCCAGCAGCACGGGGACAGGGGGTTTCTATGGCTACACCTTC. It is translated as CASSTGTGGFYGYTF.

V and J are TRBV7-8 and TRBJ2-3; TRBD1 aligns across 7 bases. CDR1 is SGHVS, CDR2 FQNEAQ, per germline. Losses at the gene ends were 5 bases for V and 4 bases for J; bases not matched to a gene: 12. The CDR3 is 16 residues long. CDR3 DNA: TGTGCCAGCAGCGACAGGGCCAGGACCAGCCCAGATACGCAGTATTTT. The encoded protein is CASSDRARTSPDTQYF.

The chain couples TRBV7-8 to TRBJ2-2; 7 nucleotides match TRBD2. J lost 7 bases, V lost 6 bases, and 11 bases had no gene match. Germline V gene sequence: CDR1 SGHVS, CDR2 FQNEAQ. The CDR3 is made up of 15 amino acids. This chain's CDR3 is CASRSGAGQSGELFF. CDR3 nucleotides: TGTGCCAGCAGATCCGGAGCGGGGCAGAGCGGGGAGCTGTTTTTT.

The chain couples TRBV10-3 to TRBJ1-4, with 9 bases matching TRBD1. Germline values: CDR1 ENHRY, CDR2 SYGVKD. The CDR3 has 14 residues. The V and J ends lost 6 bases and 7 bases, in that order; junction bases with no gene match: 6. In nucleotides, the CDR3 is TGTGCCATCAGCGAACAGGGGGCGCCTGAAAAACTGTTTTTT. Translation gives CAISEQGAPEKLFF.